The rows below give T cell receptor beta chains drawn from one sample of a study of cytomegalovirus exposure and HLA in healthy donors. Using immunoSEQ multiplex PCR, the repertoire was profiled, and TCRdb retains in-frame clones only, with some absent. The sample lists 200,000 to 300,000 clones, 80% to 95% occurring once. Sequences were obtained from PBMCs. The receptors shown here come from a young woman in good health and CMV-seronegative. CDR3s include the opening cysteine and the closing phenylalanine or tryptophan. The D gene is left open where the match is weak. Part of the rows lack a size; the others show once, few, many or a class for expanded clones.

-	TRBV27	-	TRBJ2-5	TGTGCCAGCAGTTCTCGAGAGACCCAGTACTTC	CASSSRETQYF
TRBD2	TRBV6-4	-	TRBJ2-2	TGTGCCAGCAGAAAAGCGGGAGACACCGGGGAGCTGTTTTTT	CASRKAGDTGELFF
-	TRBV2	-	TRBJ2-2	TGTGCCAGCAGTGAAAGTCCTTTCCCCGGGGAGCTGTTTTTT	CASSESPFPGELFF
-	TRBV19	-	TRBJ2-2	TGTGCCAGTAGTACATCGGGCGGTACGACCGGGGAGCTGTTTTTT	CASSTSGGTTGELFF
-	TRBV14	-	TRBJ1-2	TGTGCCAGCAGCCAAGATAGTAGGGGACACCGTTCGGGTGGCTACACCTTC	CASSQDSRGHRSGGYTF
-	TRBV25-1	once	TRBJ1-1	TGTGCCAGCAGTGTGACAGGACCGAACACTGAAGCTTTCTTT	CASSVTGPNTEAFF
-	TRBV4-1	-	TRBJ1-2	TGCGCCAGCAGCCAAGAGGGGGTAGTCCCCTACACCTTC	CASSQEGVVPYTF
-	TRBV21-1	-	TRBJ1-4	TGTGCCAGCAGCACCGGGACAGATCCATCATCAACTAATGAAAAACTGTTTTTT	CASSTGTDPSSTNEKLFF
TRBD1	TRBV7-8	-	TRBJ1-3	TGTGCCAGCAGCTTACAGGGGGCGGTCACCATATATTTT	CASSLQGAVTIYF
-	TRBV28	-	TRBJ2-1	TGTGCCAGCAGTTTACAGGAGGGTGAGCAGTTCTTC	CASSLQEGEQFF
-	TRBV6-1	-	TRBJ1-2	TGTGCCAGCAGTGGGGAGACTGGCTATGGCTACACCTTC	CASSGETGYGYTF
TRBD2	TRBV6-6	-	TRBJ2-2	TGTGCCAGCAGTTTCAGCGGGGGGAACACCGGGGAGCTGTTTTTT	CASSFSGGNTGELFF
TRBD1	TRBV7-8	-	TRBJ2-1	TGTGCCAGCAGCTCAACAGGGGTCACCTACAATGAGCAGTTCTTC	CASSSTGVTYNEQFF
TRBD1	TRBV9	-	TRBJ1-1	TGTGCCAGCAGCGTAGATGGGACAGGGTACACTGAAGCTTTCTTT	CASSVDGTGYTEAFF
-	TRBV11-1	-	TRBJ2-7	TGTGCCAGCAGCTTATCCACCGTGGACACCTCCTACGAGCAGTACTTC	CASSLSTVDTSYEQYF
TRBD2	TRBV2	-	TRBJ2-1	TGTGCCAGCAGCCCGACTAGCGGGGTGACCAATGAGCAGTTCTTC	CASSPTSGVTNEQFF
-	TRBV29-1	-	TRBJ2-7	TGCAGCGTTGGGGGAGATCTCTACGAGCAGTACTTC	CSVGGDLYEQYF
-	TRBV18	-	TRBJ1-1	TGTGCCAGCTCACACGCCCGTATAGCGTCTGAAGCTTTCTTT	CASSHARIASEAFF
-	TRBV27	few	TRBJ2-1	TGTGCCAGCAGTTTTCCCCCCGGAGTCACCTCCTACAATGAGCAGTTCTTC	CASSFPPGVTSYNEQFF
TRBD1	TRBV27	-	TRBJ2-3	TGTGCCAGCAGTAGACAGGGATCAGATACGCAGTATTTT	CASSRQGSDTQYF
TRBD1	TRBV14	-	TRBJ1-2	TGTGCCAGCAGCCACCTAACCCTGGGACAGGGGAATGGCTACACCTTC	CASSHLTLGQGNGYTF
-	TRBV2	-	TRBJ1-4	TGTGCCAGCAGTGTTCCCGGGGCAACTAATGAAAAACTGTTTTTT	CASSVPGATNEKLFF
-	TRBV4-3	-	TRBJ2-3	TGCGCCAGCAGCCAAGAGGAGGGCCTGACGAGGACTAATACGCAGTATTTT	CASSQEEGLTRTNTQYF
-	TRBV4-2	-	TRBJ1-5	TGTGCCAGCAGCCAAGATGGATCTTCCGGCCAGCCCCAGCATTTT	CASSQDGSSGQPQHF
-	TRBV6-5	-	TRBJ1-1	TGTGCCAGCCGGTTGGGGGGCCGTGGTAACACTGAAGCTTTCTTT	CASRLGGRGNTEAFF
-	TRBV7-2	once	TRBJ1-5	TGTGCCAGCAGCTTATCGGGGGTCGGGAATCAGCCCCAGCATTTT	CASSLSGVGNQPQHF
-	TRBV28	-	TRBJ2-7	TGTGCCAGCAGTCCATCTCCGCGAGCCCAGGAGTTC	CASSPSPRAQEF
TRBD2	TRBV4-2	-	TRBJ2-1	TGTGCCAGCAGCCAACCCGTGACTAGCGGGCAGCTTTACAATGAGCAGTTCTTC	CASSQPVTSGQLYNEQFF
TRBD1	TRBV2	-	TRBJ1-5	TGTGCCAGCAGTGATGGGGACAGGGATCAGCCCCAGCATTTT	CASSDGDRDQPQHF
TRBD2	TRBV27	-	TRBJ2-1	TGTGCCAGCAGTTTGTCCGTCGCAAGTAGCGGGAGGGGCAGCGTCAATGAGCAGTTCTTC	CASSLSVASSGRGSVNEQFF
-	TRBV6-6	-	TRBJ2-2	TGTGCCAGCATCAAGGACCCGCTCGGCGGGGAGCTGTTTTTT	CASIKDPLGGELFF
TRBD2	TRBV7-9	-	TRBJ2-3	TGTGCCAGCAGCTCGGGACTAGCGGGAGGGCCAAGCACAGATACGCAGTATTTT	CASSSGLAGGPSTDTQYF
-	TRBV7-2	once	TRBJ2-3	TGTGCCAGCAGCTTATGGGAGTCAGATACGCAGTATTTT	CASSLWESDTQYF
-	TRBV28	-	TRBJ2-7	TGTGCCAGCAGTTTATGGCCAAGCGGACAGCCCTACGAGCAGTACTTC	CASSLWPSGQPYEQYF
-	TRBV13	-	TRBJ1-5	TGTGCCAGCAGCCAGGGGAATAGCAATCAGCCCCAGCATTTT	CASSQGNSNQPQHF
-	TRBV6-5	-	TRBJ2-5	TGTGCCAGCAGTTACTCTCGAGTAGAACAAGAGACCCAGTACTTC	CASSYSRVEQETQYF
-	TRBV28	-	TRBJ2-7	TGTGCCAGCAGTTTGATCGGGCGGGGCAGCTCCTACGAGCAGTACTTC	CASSLIGRGSSYEQYF
-	TRBV7-9	-	TRBJ2-3	TGTGCCAGCAGCCTCAGGGGACCAGATACGCAGTATTTT	CASSLRGPDTQYF
-	TRBV28	few	TRBJ1-5	TGTGCCAGCACTATGAGACTCCAGCCCCAGCATTTT	CASTMRLQPQHF